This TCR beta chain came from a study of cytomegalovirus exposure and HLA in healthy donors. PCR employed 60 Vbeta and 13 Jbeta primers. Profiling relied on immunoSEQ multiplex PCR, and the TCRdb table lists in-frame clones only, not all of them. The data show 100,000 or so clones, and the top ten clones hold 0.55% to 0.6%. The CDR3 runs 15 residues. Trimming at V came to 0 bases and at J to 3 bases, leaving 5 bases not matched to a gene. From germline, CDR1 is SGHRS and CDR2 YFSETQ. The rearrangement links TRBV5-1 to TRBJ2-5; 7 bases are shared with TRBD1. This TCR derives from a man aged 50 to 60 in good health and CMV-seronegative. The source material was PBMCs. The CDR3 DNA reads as TGCGCCAGCAGCTTGGCCGGGACAGAAGAAGAGACCCAGTACTTC. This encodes CASSLAGTEEETQYF.